These 10 T cell receptor beta chains share one sample of origin, sequenced in a study of blood T cell repertoires in COVID-19. The protocol was immunoSEQ multiplex PCR, while the TCRdb copy is restricted to in-frame clones and leaves out a portion. The sample yields approximately 170,000 clones, around 90% seen once. Material for sequencing was peripheral blood. Every receptor here comes from a man younger than 35 with COVID-19, enrolled during active disease.

The chain couples TRBV27 to TRBJ2-1; 9 positions agree with TRBD1. This CDR3 contains 14 residues. J lost 4 bases, V lost 9 bases, and 7 bases had no gene match. Germline CDR1 and CDR2: MNHEY and SMNVEV (reference sequence). The CDR3 DNA sequence: TGTGCCAGTGGACAGGGGTTCTCGTACAATGAGCAGTTCTTC. It yields the protein CASGQGFSYNEQFF.

The gene calls are TRBV28 and TRBJ2-7; a weak D match, TRBD1 (5 bases). V shed 2 bases and J shed 4 bases, with 12 bases lying between them. The CDR3 totals 14 residues. Germline values: CDR1 MDHEN, CDR2 SYDVKM. The CDR3: CASSLELRVYEQYF. The CDR3 bases are TGTGCCAGCAGTTTAGAACTCAGGGTATACGAGCAGTACTTC.

The rearrangement joins TRBV11-3 to TRBJ2-4; TRBD2 matches 7 bases. J gave up 8 bases and V 5 bases, and 6 bases lay outside the gene matches. The CDR3 is 13 residues long. CDR1 and CDR2 (germline): SGHNT, YENEEA. The CDR3 nucleotides are TGTGCCAGCAGCCGACGGGGGGAGTACATTCAGTACTTC. Residues: CASSRRGEYIQYF.

The chain is built from TRBV4-3 and TRBJ2-1; 14 bases map to TRBD2. With V trimmed by 5 bases and J by 7 bases, 13 bases remained unmatched. CDR1 LGHNA and CDR2 YSLEER come from the germline V gene. This CDR3 has 18 residues. CDR3 region: CASSLTPGLAGEGNEQFF. CDR3 DNA: TGCGCCAGCAGCTTAACTCCGGGACTAGCGGGAGAGGGGAATGAGCAGTTCTTC.

The V and J genes are TRBV6-1 and TRBJ2-2; 10 positions match TRBD2. Germline V lookup: CDR1 MNHNS, CDR2 SASEGT. The CDR3 is 16 amino acids. The ends lost 2 bases at V and 5 bases at J; junction bases unmatched: 5. The CDR3 spells CASSELSGRGTGELFF. The CDR3 DNA follows: TGTGCCAGCAGTGAATTAAGCGGGAGGGGAACCGGGGAGCTGTTTTTT.

The genes are TRBV27 and TRBJ2-2; TRBD1 matches at 10 bases. The germline CDR1 and CDR2 sequences are MNHEY and SMNVEV (reference sequence). This CDR3 spans 15 amino acids. V was pared by 5 bases and J by 4 bases, with 4 bases of the junction left unmatched. The CDR3: CASSQTGGVTGELFF. DNA for the CDR3: TGTGCCAGCAGTCAGACAGGGGGCGTCACCGGGGAGCTGTTTTTT.

The chain carries TRBV10-3 and TRBJ2-2; 8 bases line up with TRBD2. Germline V gene lookup returns CDR1 ENHRY and CDR2 SYGVKD. The CDR3 contains 15 residues. J gave up 3 bases and V 9 bases, and 9 bases lay outside the gene matches. This CDR3 reads CAIRAGDEDTGELFF. CDR3 coding DNA: TGTGCCATTAGAGCGGGAGACGAGGACACCGGGGAGCTGTTTTTT.

The V call is TRBV7-2, the J call TRBJ1-2; tentatively, D is TRBD1 (6 bases). V was pared by 1 base and J by 0 bases, with 6 bases between. In germline, CDR1 is SGHTA, CDR2 FQGNSA. CDR3 size: 14 residues. CDR3 amino acids: CASSLDRANYGYTF. DNA for the CDR3: TGTGCCAGCAGCTTAGACAGGGCTAACTATGGCTACACCTTC. The whole variable domain, remainder taken from reference TRBV7-2 and TRBJ1-2, is GAGVSQSPSNKVTEKGKDVELRCDPISGHTALYWYRQSLGQGLEFLIYFQGNSAPDKSGLPSDRFSAERTGGSVSTLTIQRTQQEDSAVYLCASSLDRANYGYTFGSGTRLTVV.

The genes are TRBV12-3 or TRBV12-4 and TRBJ1-2; weak D call: TRBD1 (6 bases). CDR3 length equals 13 residues. V lost 5 bases to trimming and J lost 2 bases, with 9 bases between them. CDR3 sequence (DNA): TGTGCCAGCAGTCGGGGACACAACTATGGCTACACCTTC. This translates into CASSRGHNYGYTF.

This chain uses TRBV5-6 with TRBJ2-1; 7 bases align to TRBD2. CDR3 size: 15 residues. V lost 3 bases to trimming and J lost 8 bases; unmatched junction nucleotides: 11. CDR1 SGHDT and CDR2 YYEEEE come from the germline V gene. The CDR3 reads CASSSRGAGKDEQFF. CDR3 sequence (DNA): TGTGCCAGCAGCTCCCGGGGAGCGGGAAAAGATGAGCAGTTCTTC. The full variable domain, in which reference TRBV5-6 and TRBJ2-1 provide the parts outside the CDR3, is DAGVTQSPTHLIKTRGQQVTLRCSPKSGHDTVSWYQQALGQGPQFIFQYYEEEERQRGNFPDRFSGHQFPNYSSELNVNALLLGDSALYLCASSSRGAGKDEQFFGPGTRLTVL.